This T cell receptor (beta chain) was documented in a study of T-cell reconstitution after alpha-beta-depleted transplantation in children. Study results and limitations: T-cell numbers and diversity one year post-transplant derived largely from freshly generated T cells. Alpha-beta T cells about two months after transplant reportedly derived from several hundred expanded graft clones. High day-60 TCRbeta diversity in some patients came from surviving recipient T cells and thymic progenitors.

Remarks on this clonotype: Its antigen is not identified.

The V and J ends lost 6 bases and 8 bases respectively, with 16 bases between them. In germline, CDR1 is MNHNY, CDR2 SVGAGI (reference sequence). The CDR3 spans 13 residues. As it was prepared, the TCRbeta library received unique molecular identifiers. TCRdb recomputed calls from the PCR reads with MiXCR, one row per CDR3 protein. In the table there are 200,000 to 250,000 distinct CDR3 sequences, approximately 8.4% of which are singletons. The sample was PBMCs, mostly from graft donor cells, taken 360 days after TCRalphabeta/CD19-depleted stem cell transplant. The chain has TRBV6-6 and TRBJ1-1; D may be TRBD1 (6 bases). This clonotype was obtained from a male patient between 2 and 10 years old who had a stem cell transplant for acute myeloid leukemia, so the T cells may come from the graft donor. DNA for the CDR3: TGTGCCAGCAGCCCACCCCGGGACATGGAAGCTTTCTTT. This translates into CASSPPRDMEAFF.